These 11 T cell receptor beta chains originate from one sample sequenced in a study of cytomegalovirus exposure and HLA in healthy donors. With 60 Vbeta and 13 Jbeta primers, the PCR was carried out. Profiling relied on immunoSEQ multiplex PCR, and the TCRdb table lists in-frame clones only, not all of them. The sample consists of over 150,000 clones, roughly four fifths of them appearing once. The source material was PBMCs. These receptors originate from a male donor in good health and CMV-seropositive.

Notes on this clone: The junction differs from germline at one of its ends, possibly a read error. The DNA of the CDR3 is TGTGCCAGCAGTGAGACTACAGGGCCCGTAAATGCCTTC. Translation gives CASSETTGPVNAF. The chain uses TRBV6-1 and TRBJ1-2; TRBD1 might be the D (6 bases). Per the germline V gene, CDR1 is MNHNS and CDR2 is SASEGT. The CDR3 is 13 residues long.

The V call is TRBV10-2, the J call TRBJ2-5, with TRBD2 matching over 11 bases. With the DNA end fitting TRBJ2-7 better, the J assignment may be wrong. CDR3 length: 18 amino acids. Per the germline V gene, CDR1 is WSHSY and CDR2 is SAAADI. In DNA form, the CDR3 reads TGCGCCAGCAGTGAGTCGTCCCGGGTTAGCGGGAGGGCTTACGAGCAGTACTTC. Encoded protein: CASSESSRVSGRAYEQYF.

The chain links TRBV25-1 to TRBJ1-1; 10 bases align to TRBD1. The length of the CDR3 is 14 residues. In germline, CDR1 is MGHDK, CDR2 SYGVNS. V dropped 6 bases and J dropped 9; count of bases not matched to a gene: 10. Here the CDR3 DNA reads TGTGCCAGCAGACCTTCTGGGACAGGGGTTAAAGCTTTCTTT. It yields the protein CASRPSGTGVKAFF.

In DNA, the CDR3 is TGTGCCAGCAGTAGGGACAGACATAGCAATCAGCCCCAGCATTTT. Its protein is CASSRDRHSNQPQHF. The genes are TRBV28 and TRBJ1-5; 7 bases are shared with TRBD1. The CDR3 spans 15 residues. Germline lookup yields CDR1 MDHEN and CDR2 SYDVKM. The V segment lost 5 bases and the J segment 0 bases; nucleotides outside the gene matches: 4.

In DNA, the CDR3 is TGTGCCAGCAGCCGGACTAGCGGCTCCTACGAGCAGTACTTC. It encodes CASSRTSGSYEQYF. This chain joins TRBV7-8 and TRBJ2-7; TRBD2 agrees at 10 bases. The germline CDR1 and CDR2 sequences are SGHVS and FQNEAQ. Trimming cost V 5 bases and J 0 bases; bases outside gene matches: 1. The CDR3 loop spans 14 amino acids. Using reference TRBV7-8 and TRBJ2-7 for the parts outside the CDR3, the full variable domain is GAGVSQSPRYKVAKRGQDVALRCDPISGHVSLFWYQQALGQGPEFLTYFQNEAQLDKSGLPSDRFFAERPEGSVSTLKIQRTQQEDSAVYLCASSRTSGSYEQYFGPGTRLTVT.

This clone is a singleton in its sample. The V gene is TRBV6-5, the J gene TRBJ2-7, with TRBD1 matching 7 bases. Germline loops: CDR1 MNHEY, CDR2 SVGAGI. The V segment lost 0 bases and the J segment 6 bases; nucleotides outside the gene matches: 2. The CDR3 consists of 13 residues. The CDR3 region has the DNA TGTGCCAGCAGTTACTCGACAGGGACCGAGCAGTACTTC. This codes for CASSYSTGTEQYF.

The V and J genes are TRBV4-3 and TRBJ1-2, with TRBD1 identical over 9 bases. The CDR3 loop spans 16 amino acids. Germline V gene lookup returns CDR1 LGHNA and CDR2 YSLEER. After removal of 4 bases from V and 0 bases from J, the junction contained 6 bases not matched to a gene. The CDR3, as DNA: TGCGCCAGCAGCCCGGACAGGGGACCTTCTAACTATGGCTACACCTTC. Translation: CASSPDRGPSNYGYTF.

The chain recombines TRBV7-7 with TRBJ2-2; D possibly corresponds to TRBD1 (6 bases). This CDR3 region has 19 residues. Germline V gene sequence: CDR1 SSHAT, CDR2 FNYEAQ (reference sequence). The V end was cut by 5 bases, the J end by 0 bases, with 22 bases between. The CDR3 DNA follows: TGTGCCAGCAGCCCCAGGCGGCAGGGGCCGGCAGCGAACACCGGGGAGCTGTTTTTT. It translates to CASSPRRQGPAANTGELFF. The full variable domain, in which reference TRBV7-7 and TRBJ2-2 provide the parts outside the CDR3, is GAGVSQSPRYKVTKRGQDVTLRCDPISSHATLYWYQQALGQGPEFLTYFNYEAQPDKSGLPSDRFSAERPEGSISTLTIQRTEQRDSAMYRCASSPRRQGPAANTGELFFGEGSRLTVL.

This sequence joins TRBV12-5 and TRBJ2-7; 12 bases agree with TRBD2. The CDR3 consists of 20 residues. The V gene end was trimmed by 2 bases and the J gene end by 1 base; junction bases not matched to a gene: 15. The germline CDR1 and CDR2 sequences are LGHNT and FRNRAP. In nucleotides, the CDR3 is TGTGCTAGTGGTTTGCCCCTTCCCTGGACTACTAGCGGGAGGTCCTACGAGCAGTACTTC. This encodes CASGLPLPWTTSGRSYEQYF.

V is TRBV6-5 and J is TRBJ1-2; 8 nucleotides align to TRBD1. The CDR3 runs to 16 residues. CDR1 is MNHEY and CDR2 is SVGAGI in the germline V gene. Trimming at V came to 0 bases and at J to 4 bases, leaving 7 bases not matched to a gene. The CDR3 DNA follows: TGTGCCAGCAGTTACTCGAGGCAGGGGGCAATCTATGGCTACACCTTC. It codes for CASSYSRQGAIYGYTF.

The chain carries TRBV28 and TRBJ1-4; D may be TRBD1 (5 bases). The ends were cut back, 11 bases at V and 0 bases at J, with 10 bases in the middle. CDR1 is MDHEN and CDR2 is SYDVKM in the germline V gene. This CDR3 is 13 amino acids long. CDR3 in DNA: TGTGCCCTCCGGGGGTCAACTAATGAAAAACTGTTTTTT. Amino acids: CALRGSTNEKLFF. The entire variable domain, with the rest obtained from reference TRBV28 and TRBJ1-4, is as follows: DVKVTQSSRYLVKRTGEKVFLECVQDMDHENMFWYRQDPGLGLRLIYFSYDVKMKEKGDIPEGYSVSREKKERFSLILESASTNQTSMYLCALRGSTNEKLFFGSGTQLSVL.